This TCR beta chain was documented in a study of CD8 T cells in ankylosing spondylitis. Whole-study results and caveats: One TCR beta motif, made up of fewer than 10 highly homologous variants, appeared characteristic of ankylosing spondylitis blood. Clones linked to disease were reported to show significant enrichment in matched ankylosing spondylitis synovial fluid.

Comment on this clonotype: Its antigen remains unknown.

TCRdb analysed the 5' RACE reads with MiXCR anew, one entry per CDR3 protein. This sample has roughly 700,000 distinct CDR3 sequences, with 19% found just once. Trimming took 4 bases from V and 7 from J; bases not matched to a gene: 14. The CDR3 runs to 17 residues. V gene TRBV12-3 or TRBV12-4 combines with J gene TRBJ2-2; 8 nucleotides agree with TRBD2. This TCR was recovered from a male donor with ankylosing spondylitis. Sequencing was done on a sample of blood, either unsorted or a sorted T cell fraction (not recorded which). CDR3 bases: TGTGCCAGCAGTTATACCCCCAAGCGGGAGAGAATCGGGGAGCTGTTTTTT. Encoded protein: CASSYTPKRERIGELFF.